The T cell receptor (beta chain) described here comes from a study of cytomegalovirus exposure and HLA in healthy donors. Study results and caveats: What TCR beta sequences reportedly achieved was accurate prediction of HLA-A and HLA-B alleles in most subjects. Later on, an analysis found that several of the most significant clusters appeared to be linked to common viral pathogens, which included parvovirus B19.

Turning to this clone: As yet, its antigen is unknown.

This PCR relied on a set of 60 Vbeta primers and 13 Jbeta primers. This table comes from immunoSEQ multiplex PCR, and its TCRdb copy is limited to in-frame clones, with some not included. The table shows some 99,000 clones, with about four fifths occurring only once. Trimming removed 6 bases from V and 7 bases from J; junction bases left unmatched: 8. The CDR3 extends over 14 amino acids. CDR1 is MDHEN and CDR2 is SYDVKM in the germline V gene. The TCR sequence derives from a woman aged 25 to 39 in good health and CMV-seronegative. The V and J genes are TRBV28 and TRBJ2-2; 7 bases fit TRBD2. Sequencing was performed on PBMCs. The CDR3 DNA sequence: TGTGCCAGCAGGCCCGGACTAGTCCACGGGGAGCTGTTTTTT. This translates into CASRPGLVHGELFF.